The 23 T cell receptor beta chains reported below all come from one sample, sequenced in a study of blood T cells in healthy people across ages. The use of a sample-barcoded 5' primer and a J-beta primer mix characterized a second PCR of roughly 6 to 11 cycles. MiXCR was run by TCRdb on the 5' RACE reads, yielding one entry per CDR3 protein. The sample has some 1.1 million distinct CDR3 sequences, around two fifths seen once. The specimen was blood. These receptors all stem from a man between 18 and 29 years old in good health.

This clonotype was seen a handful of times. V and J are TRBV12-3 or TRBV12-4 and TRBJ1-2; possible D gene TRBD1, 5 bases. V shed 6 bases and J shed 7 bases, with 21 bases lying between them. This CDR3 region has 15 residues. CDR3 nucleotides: TGTGCCAGCAGCTCCGCGGGGGGGAAGCGGGGTGGCTACACCTTC. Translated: CASSSAGGKRGGYTF.

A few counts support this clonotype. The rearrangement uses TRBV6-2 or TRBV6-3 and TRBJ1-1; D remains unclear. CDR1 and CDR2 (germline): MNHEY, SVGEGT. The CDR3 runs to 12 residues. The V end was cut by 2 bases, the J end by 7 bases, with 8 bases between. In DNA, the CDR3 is TGTGCCAGCAGTTACCCACAACATGAAGCTTTCTTT. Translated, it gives CASSYPQHEAFF.

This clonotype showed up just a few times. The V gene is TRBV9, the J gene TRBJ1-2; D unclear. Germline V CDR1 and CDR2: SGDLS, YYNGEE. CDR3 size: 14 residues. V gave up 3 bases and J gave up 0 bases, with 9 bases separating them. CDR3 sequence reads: CASSDGDTNYGYTF. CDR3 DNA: TGTGCCAGCAGCGACGGTGATACTAACTATGGCTACACCTTC.

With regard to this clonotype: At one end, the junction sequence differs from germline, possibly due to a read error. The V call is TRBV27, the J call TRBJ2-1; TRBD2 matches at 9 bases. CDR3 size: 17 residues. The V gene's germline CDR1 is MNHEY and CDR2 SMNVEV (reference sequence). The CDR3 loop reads CAGSLSRVTVAGVGQFF. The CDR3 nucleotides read TGTGCCGGCAGTTTATCCCGGGTTACGGTAGCGGGGGTAGGGCAGTTCTTC.

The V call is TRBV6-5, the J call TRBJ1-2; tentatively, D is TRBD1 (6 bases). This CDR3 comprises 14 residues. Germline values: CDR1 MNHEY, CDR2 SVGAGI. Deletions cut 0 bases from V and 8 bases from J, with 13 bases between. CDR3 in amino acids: CASSYSRGSGGYTF. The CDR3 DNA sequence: TGTGCCAGCAGTTACTCGAGGGGGTCAGGCGGCTACACCTTC.

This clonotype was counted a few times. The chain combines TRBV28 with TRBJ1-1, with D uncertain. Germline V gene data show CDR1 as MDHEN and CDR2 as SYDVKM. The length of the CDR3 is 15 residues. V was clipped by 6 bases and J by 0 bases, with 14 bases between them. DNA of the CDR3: TGTGCCAGCAGACCCCGGGCAACGGTGAACACTGAAGCTTTCTTT. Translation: CASRPRATVNTEAFF.

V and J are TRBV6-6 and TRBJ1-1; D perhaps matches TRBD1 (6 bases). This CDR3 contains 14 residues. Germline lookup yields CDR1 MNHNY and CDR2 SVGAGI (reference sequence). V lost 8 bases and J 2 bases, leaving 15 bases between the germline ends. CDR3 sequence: CASHSDRGNTEAFF. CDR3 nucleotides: TGTGCCAGCCATTCGGACAGAGGTAACACTGAAGCTTTCTTT.

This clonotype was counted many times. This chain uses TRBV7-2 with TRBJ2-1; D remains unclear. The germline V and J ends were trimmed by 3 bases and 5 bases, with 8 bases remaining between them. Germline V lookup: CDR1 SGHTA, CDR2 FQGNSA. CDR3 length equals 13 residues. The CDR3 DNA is TGTGCCAGCAGCTTTATGATCGACAATGAGCAGTTCTTC. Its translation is CASSFMIDNEQFF. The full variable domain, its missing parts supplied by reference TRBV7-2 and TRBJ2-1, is GAGVSQSPSNKVTEKGKDVELRCDPISGHTALYWYRQSLGQGLEFLIYFQGNSAPDKSGLPSDRFSAERTGGSVSTLTIQRTQQEDSAVYLCASSFMIDNEQFFGPGTRLTVL.

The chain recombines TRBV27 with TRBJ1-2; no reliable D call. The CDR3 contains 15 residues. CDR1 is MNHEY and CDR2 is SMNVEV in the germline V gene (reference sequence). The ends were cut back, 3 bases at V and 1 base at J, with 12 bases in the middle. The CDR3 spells CASSLARTGNYGYTF. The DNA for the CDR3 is TGTGCCAGCAGTTTGGCGAGGACCGGTAACTATGGCTACACCTTC.

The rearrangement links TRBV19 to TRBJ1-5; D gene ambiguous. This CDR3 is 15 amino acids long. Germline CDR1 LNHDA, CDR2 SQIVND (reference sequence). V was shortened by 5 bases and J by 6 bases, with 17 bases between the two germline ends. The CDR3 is CASSPSPTPSQPQHF. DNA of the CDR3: TGTGCCAGTAGTCCCAGCCCGACCCCGAGTCAGCCCCAGCATTTT.

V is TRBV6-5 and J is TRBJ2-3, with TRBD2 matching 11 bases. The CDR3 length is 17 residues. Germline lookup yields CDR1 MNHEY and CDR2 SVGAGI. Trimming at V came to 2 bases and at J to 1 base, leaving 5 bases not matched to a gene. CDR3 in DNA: TGTGCCAGCAGTTACCCACTTAGCGGGGGGGGCACAGATACGCAGTATTTT. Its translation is CASSYPLSGGGTDTQYF.

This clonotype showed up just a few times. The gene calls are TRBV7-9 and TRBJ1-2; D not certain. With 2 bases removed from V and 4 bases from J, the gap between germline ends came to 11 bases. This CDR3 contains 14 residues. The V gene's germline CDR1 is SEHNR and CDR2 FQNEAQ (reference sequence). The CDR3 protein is CASSLILGFYGYTF. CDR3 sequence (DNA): TGTGCCAGCAGCTTAATTTTGGGGTTCTATGGCTACACCTTC.

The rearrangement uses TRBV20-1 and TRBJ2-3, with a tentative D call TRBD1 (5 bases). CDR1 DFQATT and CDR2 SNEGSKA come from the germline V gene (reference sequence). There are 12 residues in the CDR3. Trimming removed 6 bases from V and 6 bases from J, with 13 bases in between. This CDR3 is CSADQGRDTQYF. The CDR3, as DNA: TGCAGTGCCGATCAGGGAAGGGATACGCAGTATTTT.

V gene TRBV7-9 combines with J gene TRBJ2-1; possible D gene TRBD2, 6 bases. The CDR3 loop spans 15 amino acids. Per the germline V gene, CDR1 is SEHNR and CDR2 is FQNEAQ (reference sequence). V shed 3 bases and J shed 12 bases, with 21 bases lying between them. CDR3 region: CASSFMASILSGQFF. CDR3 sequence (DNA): TGTGCCAGCAGCTTCATGGCTAGCATCCTTAGCGGGCAGTTCTTC. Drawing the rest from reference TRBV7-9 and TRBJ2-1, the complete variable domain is DTGVSQNPRHKITKRGQNVTFRCDPISEHNRLYWYRQTLGQGPEFLTYFQNEAQLEKSRLLSDRFSAERPKGSFSTLEIQRTEQGDSAMYLCASSFMASILSGQFFGPGTRLTVL.

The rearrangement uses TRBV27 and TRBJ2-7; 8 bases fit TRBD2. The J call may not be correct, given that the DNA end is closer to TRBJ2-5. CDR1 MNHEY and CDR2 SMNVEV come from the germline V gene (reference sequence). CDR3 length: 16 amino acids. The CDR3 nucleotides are TGTGCCAGCAGCCCAAACGGGGGGGCCTTCCTAGAGACCCAGTACTTC. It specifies CASSPNGGAFLETQYF.

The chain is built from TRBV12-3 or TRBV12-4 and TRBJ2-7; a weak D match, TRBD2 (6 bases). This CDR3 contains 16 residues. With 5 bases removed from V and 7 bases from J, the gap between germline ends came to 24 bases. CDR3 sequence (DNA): TGTGCCAGCAGTCGGGACTCCTCATCGACTTCCAATGAGCAGTACTTC. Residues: CASSRDSSSTSNEQYF.

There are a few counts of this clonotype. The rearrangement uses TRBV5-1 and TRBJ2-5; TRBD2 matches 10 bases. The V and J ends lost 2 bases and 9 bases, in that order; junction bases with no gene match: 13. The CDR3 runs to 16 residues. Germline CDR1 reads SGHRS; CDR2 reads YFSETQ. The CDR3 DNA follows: TGCGCCAGCAGCTTCCGACTAGCGGGCCCTCCCTTGTCCCAGTACTTC. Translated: CASSFRLAGPPLSQYF.

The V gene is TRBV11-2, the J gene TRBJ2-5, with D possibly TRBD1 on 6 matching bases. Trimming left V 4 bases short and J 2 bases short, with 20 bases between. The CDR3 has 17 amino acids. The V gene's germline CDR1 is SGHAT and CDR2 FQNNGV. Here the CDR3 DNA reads TGTGCCAGCAGCTCGTATCCACGACGGGACACTCAAGAGACCCAGTACTTC. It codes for CASSSYPRRDTQETQYF.

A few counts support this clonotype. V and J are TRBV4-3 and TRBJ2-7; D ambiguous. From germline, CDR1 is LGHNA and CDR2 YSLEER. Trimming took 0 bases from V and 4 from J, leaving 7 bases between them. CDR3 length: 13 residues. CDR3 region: CASSQEWGYEQYF. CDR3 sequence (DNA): TGCGCCAGCAGCCAAGAATGGGGTTACGAGCAGTACTTC.

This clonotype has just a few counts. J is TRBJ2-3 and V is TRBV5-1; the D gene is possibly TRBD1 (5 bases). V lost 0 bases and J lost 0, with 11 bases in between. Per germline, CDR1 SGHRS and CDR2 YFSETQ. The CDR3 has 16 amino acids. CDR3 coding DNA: TGCGCCAGCAGCTTGGGTTGGGGCAAGAGCACAGATACGCAGTATTTT. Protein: CASSLGWGKSTDTQYF.

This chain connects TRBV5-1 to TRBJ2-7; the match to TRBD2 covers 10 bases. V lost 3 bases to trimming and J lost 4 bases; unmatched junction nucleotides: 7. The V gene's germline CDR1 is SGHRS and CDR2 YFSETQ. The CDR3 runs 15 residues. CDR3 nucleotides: TGCGCCAGCAGCTCCATAGCGGGGGGCCGGTACGAGCAGTACTTC. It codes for CASSSIAGGRYEQYF.

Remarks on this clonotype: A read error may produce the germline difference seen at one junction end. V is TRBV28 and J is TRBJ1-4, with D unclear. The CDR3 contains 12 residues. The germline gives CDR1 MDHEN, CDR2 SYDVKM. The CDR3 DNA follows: TGTGCCAGCAGCCGCCTTAATGAAAAGCTGTTTTTT. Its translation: CASSRLNEKLFF.

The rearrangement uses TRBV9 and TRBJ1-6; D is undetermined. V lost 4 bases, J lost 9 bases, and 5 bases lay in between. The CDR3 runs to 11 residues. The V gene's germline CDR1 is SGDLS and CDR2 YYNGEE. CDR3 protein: CASSSTSPLHF. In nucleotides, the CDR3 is TGTGCCAGCAGCTCGACTTCACCCCTCCACTTT.